The 10 T cell receptor beta chains below all came from one sample that was sequenced in a study of cytomegalovirus exposure and HLA in healthy donors. This PCR relied on a set of 60 Vbeta primers and 13 Jbeta primers. Sequencing used immunoSEQ multiplex PCR; TCRdb keeps in-frame clones, though not all of them. In the table there are about 150,000 clones, 82% of which are singletons. What was sequenced was PBMCs. All receptors come from a woman in her forties or fifties in good health and CMV-seropositive.

This clone turned up a few times. The chain joins TRBV6-5 to TRBJ2-2; 9 bases match TRBD2. Germline assignment: CDR1 MNHEY and CDR2 SVGAGI. The V gene end was trimmed by 4 bases and the J gene end by 6 bases; junction bases not matched to a gene: 6. CDR3 size: 15 residues. The CDR3, as DNA: TGTGCCAGCAGTTTCTCGGGACTAGCATCCGGGGAGCTGTTTTTT. Translating it yields CASSFSGLASGELFF.

This clone was counted once. The chain links TRBV6-5 to TRBJ1-5, with TRBD1 matching 7 bases. Looked up from germline, CDR1 is MNHEY and CDR2 is SVGAGI. The CDR3 sequence is 13 residues long. Losses at the gene ends were 6 bases for V and 6 bases for J; bases not matched to a gene: 5. In DNA, the CDR3 is TGTGCCAGCAGCTCTGACAGGGCTCAGCCCCAGCATTTT. Residues: CASSSDRAQPQHF.

The V gene is TRBV9, the J gene TRBJ1-1; D is unresolved. CDR3 length equals 14 residues. Germline V gene sequence: CDR1 SGDLS, CDR2 YYNGEE. V was clipped by 4 bases and J by 3 bases, with 13 bases between them. This CDR3 reads CASSPSNRYTEAFF. DNA of the CDR3: TGTGCCAGCAGCCCCAGTAACAGATACACTGAAGCTTTCTTT.

The V call is TRBV6-1, the J call TRBJ2-1; 7 bases match TRBD2. Trimming removed 6 bases from V and 8 bases from J; junction bases left unmatched: 7. The V gene's germline CDR1 is MNHNS and CDR2 SASEGT. This CDR3 contains 13 residues. For the CDR3, the DNA is TGTGCCAGCAGGAGGGGAGGGACGGATGAGCAGTTCTTC. It yields the protein CASRRGGTDEQFF.

The chain joins TRBV12-5 to TRBJ2-1; 10 bases align to TRBD2. Germline trimming cut 8 bases from V and 6 bases from J; bases unmatched to any gene: 4. The CDR3 covers 13 residues. CDR1 and CDR2 (germline): LGHNT, FRNRAP. CDR3 in amino acids: CASRLAGGNEQFF. The CDR3 nucleotides are TGTGCTAGTCGGTTAGCGGGGGGCAATGAGCAGTTCTTC.

This clone was observed a few times. The gene calls are TRBV2 and TRBJ1-4; D is unclear. V was trimmed by 2 bases and J by 8 bases, leaving 6 bases between them. The CDR3 extends over 12 amino acids. Germline-derived CDR1 and CDR2 are SNHLY and FYNNEI. CDR3 sequence (DNA): TGTGCCAGCAGTGAATCTAGAGAAAAACTGTTTTTT. It yields the protein CASSESREKLFF. The variable domain in full, with the rest retrieved from reference TRBV2 and TRBJ1-4, is EPEVTQTPSHQVTQMGQEVILRCVPISNHLYFYWYRQILGQKVEFLVSFYNNEISEKSEIFDDQFSVERPDGSNFTLKIRSTKLEDSAMYFCASSESREKLFFGSGTQLSVL.

The chain uses TRBV5-6 and TRBJ1-4; 8 positions match TRBD1. Germline values: CDR1 SGHDT, CDR2 YYEEEE. The CDR3 is 15 amino acids. The ends lost 0 bases at V and 8 bases at J; junction bases unmatched: 6. The CDR3 is CASSLAGTGGEKLFF. The CDR3, as DNA: TGTGCCAGCAGCTTGGCCGGGACAGGAGGAGAAAAACTGTTTTTT.

The chain employs TRBV6-1 and TRBJ2-2, with D possibly TRBD1 on 5 matching bases. The CDR3 length is 16 residues. Trimming took off 4 bases at V and 3 bases at J, with 15 bases between the two ends. Germline lookup yields CDR1 MNHNS and CDR2 SASEGT. CDR3 DNA sequence: TGTGCCAGCAGTGCCGACAGCCCCTCCTACACCGGGGAGCTGTTTTTT. Translation: CASSADSPSYTGELFF.

V is TRBV7-2 and J is TRBJ2-7; 8 bases align to TRBD2. Per the germline V gene, CDR1 is SGHTA and CDR2 is FQGNSA. After removal of 4 bases from V and 6 bases from J, the junction contained 11 bases not matched to a gene. The CDR3 is 15 amino acids. The CDR3 region has the DNA TGTGCCAGCAGCTCGTCCGGGACTAGGGGTAGCGAGCAGTACTTC. It yields the protein CASSSSGTRGSEQYF.

This clone occurred a few times. V usage is TRBV5-1 and J usage is TRBJ2-7; possibly TRBD2 for D (5 bases). CDR3 length: 14 residues. The V gene lost 3 bases and the J gene lost 2 bases, with 12 bases spanning the gap. The germline V gene encodes CDR1 SGHRS and CDR2 YFSETQ. The CDR3 nucleotides read TGCGCCAGCAGCTCGGAAACTAGTCCCTACGAGCAGTACTTC. The encoded protein is CASSSETSPYEQYF.